These 20 T cell receptor beta chains originate from one sample sequenced in a study of T cells in Graves' hyperthyroidism and ophthalmopathy. Template material for amplifying TCR beta CDR3 regions consisted of RNA transcripts. First-round RT-PCR targeting the TCR CDR3 was performed with the HTBI primer set. TCRdb called the multiplex PCR reads again in MiXCR, with one record for every CDR3 protein. The sample contains under 400,000 distinct CDR3 sequences, less than 20% of which appear only once. The source material was blood. Receptors originate from a woman in her late teens or twenties with Graves' hyperthyroidism that later progressed to Graves' ophthalmopathy.

This clonotype appeared many times. The V and J genes are TRBV27 and TRBJ1-5, with TRBD1 identical over 9 bases. CDR3 length: 16 amino acids. The germline gives CDR1 MNHEY, CDR2 SMNVEV (reference sequence). V was clipped by 4 bases and J by 6 bases; unmatched bases: 10. The CDR3 loop is CASSYTGGGFGQPQHF. CDR3 DNA: TGTGCCAGCAGTTACACAGGGGGCGGTTTCGGTCAGCCCCAGCATTTT.

This clonotype occurred a few times. This may stem from a read error, because a much larger clone lies one nucleotide away. The V call is TRBV24-1, the J call TRBJ2-1; TRBD2 matches at 15 bases. V lost 3 bases, J lost 7 bases, and 3 bases stayed unmatched. The CDR3 extends over 16 amino acids. Germline V gene data show CDR1 as KGHDR and CDR2 as SFDVKD. The CDR3 coding sequence is TGTGCCACCAGTGATCCCGGGACTAGCGGGAGGAATGAGCAGTTCTTC. Residues: CATSDPGTSGRNEQFF.

This clonotype has at least ten counts. V gene TRBV20-1 combines with J gene TRBJ2-7; possibly TRBD1 or TRBD2 for D (5 bases each). Trimming removed 2 bases at V and 0 bases at J, with 23 bases between. CDR1 and CDR2 from the germline V gene are DFQATT and SNEGSKA (reference sequence). The CDR3 is made up of 18 amino acids. CDR3 bases: TGCAGTGCTAGACCGCCGAGGGACCACCGGATAATCTCCTACGAGCAGTACTTC. This encodes CSARPPRDHRIISYEQYF.

This clonotype occurred many times. The CDR3 loop is CASGGRRDWQYF. As DNA, the CDR3 is TGTGCCAGCGGTGGACGGAGGGATTGGCAGTACTTC. The rearrangement links TRBV2 to TRBJ2-7, with D possibly matching TRBD2 (6 bases). This CDR3 has 12 residues. CDR1 SNHLY and CDR2 FYNNEI come from the germline V gene. The V end lost 8 bases, the J end lost 9 bases, and 17 bases lay between the germline ends. The full variable domain, completed using reference TRBV2 and TRBJ2-7, is EPEVTQTPSHQVTQMGQEVILRCVPISNHLYFYWYRQILGQKVEFLVSFYNNEISEKSEIFDDQFSVERPDGSNFTLKIRSTKLEDSAMYFCASGGRRDWQYFGPGTRLTVT.

This clonotype was detected a few times. The gene calls are TRBV3-1 and TRBJ1-4; no clear D gene. V dropped 2 bases and J dropped 5 bases, with 12 bases sitting between them. The CDR3 consists of 15 residues. Germline values: CDR1 LGHDT, CDR2 YNNKEL (reference sequence). CDR3 loop: CASSQFARTNEKLFF. The CDR3 DNA is TGTGCCAGCAGCCAATTCGCCAGGACCAATGAAAAACTGTTTTTT.

This clonotype was counted a few times. The rearrangement uses TRBV13 and TRBJ2-1, with D possibly TRBD1 on 6 matching bases. This CDR3 contains 16 residues. Trimming pared 1 base from V and 6 bases from J, leaving 16 bases between. Germline assignment: CDR1 PRHDT and CDR2 FYEKMQ (reference sequence). The CDR3 DNA is TGTGCCAGCAGCTTAGTAGGAGGATCCAGGGGCAATGAGCAGTTCTTC. Residues: CASSLVGGSRGNEQFF.

In this sample, this clonotype turned up many times. This chain uses TRBV30 with TRBJ1-1, with 7 bases lining up with TRBD1. CDR1 and CDR2 from the germline V gene are GTSNPN and SVGIG (reference sequence). CDR3 size: 15 residues. Trimming at V came to 2 bases and at J to 4 bases, leaving 10 bases not matched to a gene. In DNA form, the CDR3 reads TGTGCCTGGAGTTATTCGGGAGGGGGCGGCACTGAAGCTTTCTTT. Encoded protein: CAWSYSGGGGTEAFF.

This clonotype was seen many times. This sequence joins TRBV12-3 or TRBV12-4 and TRBJ2-1, with 8 bases lining up with TRBD2. This CDR3 spans 14 amino acids. V lost 2 bases, J lost 8 bases, and 5 bases stayed unmatched. The CDR3 DNA is TGTGCCAGCAGTTTAACGGCGGGAGGCCATGAGCAGTTCTTC. Encoded protein: CASSLTAGGHEQFF.

The J gene is TRBJ2-2, the V gene TRBV30, with D possibly being TRBD1 or TRBD2 (6 bases each). V was trimmed by 2 bases and J by 4 bases, leaving 14 bases between them. Germline V gene sequence: CDR1 GTSNPN, CDR2 SVGIG (reference sequence). The CDR3 totals 15 residues. In DNA, the CDR3 is TGTGCCTGGAGTATCTGGGGGGCGGGCACCGGGGAGCTGTTTTTT. As protein: CAWSIWGAGTGELFF.

This clonotype came up a few times. The chain is built from TRBV28 and TRBJ2-7, with 7 bases matching TRBD1. The V gene end was trimmed by 3 bases and the J gene end by 1 base; junction bases not matched to a gene: 6. Germline CDR1 MDHEN, CDR2 SYDVKM. CDR3 length equals 15 residues. CDR3 sequence (DNA): TGTGCCAGCAGTTTTTACAGGGGTTCGTCCTACGAGCAGTACTTC. Its protein product is CASSFYRGSSYEQYF. Based on the CDR3 plus reference TRBV28 and TRBJ2-7, the full variable domain is DVKVTQSSRYLVKRTGEKVFLECVQDMDHENMFWYRQDPGLGLRLIYFSYDVKMKEKGDIPEGYSVSREKKERFSLILESASTNQTSMYLCASSFYRGSSYEQYFGPGTRLTVT.

This sequence joins TRBV20-1 and TRBJ2-5; the D call may be TRBD1 or TRBD2 (5 bases each). Deletions cut 4 bases from V and 5 bases from J, with 17 bases between. In germline, CDR1 is DFQATT, CDR2 SNEGSKA (reference sequence). The CDR3 is 14 amino acids. For the CDR3, the DNA is TGCAGTGCTATCCGGGGCCCCGGGTATGAGACCCAGTACTTC. Amino acid sequence: CSAIRGPGYETQYF.

This clonotype was recorded at least ten times. The V gene is TRBV7-2, the J gene TRBJ1-5, with D tentatively TRBD1 (5 bases). Germline V gene data show CDR1 as SGHTA and CDR2 as FQGNSA. The CDR3 loop spans 14 amino acids. V gave up 5 bases and J gave up 4 bases, with 12 bases separating them. CDR3 sequence reads: CASSRAGGNQPQHF. CDR3 coding DNA: TGTGCCAGCAGCCGAGCCGGGGGGAATCAGCCCCAGCATTTT.

The chain joins TRBV6-2 or TRBV6-3 to TRBJ2-7; 10 bases are a match to TRBD1. V dropped 2 bases and J dropped 4; count of bases not matched to a gene: 8. In germline, CDR1 is MNHEY, CDR2 SVGEGT. The CDR3 runs 16 residues. The CDR3, as DNA: TGTGCCAGCAGTTACCTGACAGGGGGCTTGTTTTACGAGCAGTACTTC. It is translated as CASSYLTGGLFYEQYF.

This clonotype was seen many times. The gene calls are TRBV6-2 or TRBV6-3 and TRBJ2-1; TRBD1 might be the D (5 bases). The germline V gene has CDR1 MNHEY and CDR2 SVGEGT. The CDR3 loop spans 13 amino acids. V was pared by 3 bases and J by 6 bases, with 9 bases between. The CDR3, as DNA: TGTGCCAGCAGTTATTCAGGGCTCAATGAGCAGTTCTTC. Its translation: CASSYSGLNEQFF.

This clonotype was detected only a few times. The chain has TRBV7-9 and TRBJ2-3; weak D call: TRBD1 (6 bases). Germline V gene sequence: CDR1 SEHNR, CDR2 FQNEAQ (reference sequence). V dropped 5 bases and J dropped 6 bases, with 18 bases sitting between them. The CDR3 totals 15 residues. The CDR3 DNA reads TGTGCCAGCAGCCCACCAGTCAGGGGAAAGGATACGCAGTATTTT. It yields the protein CASSPPVRGKDTQYF.

This clonotype was seen only a few times. The V call is TRBV3-1, the J call TRBJ2-7, with TRBD1 as a possible D gene (5 bases). V lost 5 bases to trimming and J lost 6 bases, with 14 bases between them. This CDR3 comprises 13 residues. Germline-derived CDR1 and CDR2 are LGHDT and YNNKEL (reference sequence). This chain's CDR3 is CASSGIGAGEQYF. The DNA of the CDR3 is TGTGCCAGCAGCGGAATAGGGGCCGGCGAGCAGTACTTC.

CDR3 sequence: CASSVANGGYGYTF. CDR3 DNA sequence: TGTGCCAGCAGTGTCGCCAATGGGGGCTATGGCTACACCTTC. The V call is TRBV2, the J call TRBJ1-2; perhaps TRBD1 as D (5 bases). The germline V gene encodes CDR1 SNHLY and CDR2 FYNNEI. V dropped 4 bases and J dropped 4 bases, with 13 bases sitting between them. The CDR3 is made up of 14 amino acids.

A word on this clonotype: The germline gene is not matched at one end of the junction; a read error may be the cause. The chain combines TRBV25-1 with TRBJ2-2, with 9 nucleotides matching TRBD1. Germline V CDR1 and CDR2: MGHDK, SYGVNS. This CDR3 contains 17 residues. Here the CDR3 DNA reads TGTGCCAGCAGTCCTACGCCGGGGACAGGGTCCCTCGGGGAGCCGTTTTTT. Protein sequence: CASSPTPGTGSLGEPFF.

This chain uses TRBV12-3 or TRBV12-4 with TRBJ1-5; D might be TRBD1 (5 bases). V was cut by 5 bases and J by 5 bases, with 16 bases left in between. This CDR3 spans 15 amino acids. The CDR3 DNA reads as TGTGCCAGCAGTCTTTTCGGGGGGGGACATCAGCCCCAGCATTTT. Amino acid sequence: CASSLFGGGHQPQHF.

This clonotype was seen ten or more times. This rearrangement joins TRBV7-6 to TRBJ2-1; D may be TRBD2 (5 bases). Germline CDR1 is SGHVS and CDR2 is FNYEAQ. CDR3 length: 16 residues. Trimming cost V 5 bases and J 2 bases, with 16 bases left between them. The CDR3 bases are TGTGCCAGCAGCCGCGACCGCGGGCTTACCTACAATGAGCAGTTCTTC. This gives the protein CASSRDRGLTYNEQFF.